This TCR beta chain comes out of a study of blood T cell repertoires in COVID-19. Study overall: The samples span acute and convalescent COVID-19 from the United States, Italy and Spain. Sample material is recorded as cDNA or gDNA derived from T cells, B-cell-depleted T cells, or PBMCs.

A single count supports this clone. Methods used by the authors: Researchers report that nucleated cell counts were estimated from reference gene primer amplification. Method: immunoSEQ multiplex PCR; TCRdb's copy keeps in-frame clones and lacks some. V, J and clone size derive from that table, while D and trimming were established from the DNA sequence. The sample yields about 50,000 clones, about four fifths seen once. CDR1 and CDR2 (germline): SNHLY, FYNNEI. The CDR3 has 16 residues. Trimming pared 6 bases from V and 6 bases from J, leaving 18 bases between. This sequence originates from a human donor in a cohort sampled during active COVID-19. Sample: peripheral blood. V is TRBV2 and J is TRBJ1-6, with a possible D match to TRBD1 (5 bases). CDR3 sequence: CASSSPDRGANSPLHF. DNA of the CDR3: TGTGCCAGCAGCAGCCCAGACAGAGGAGCTAATTCACCCCTCCACTTT.